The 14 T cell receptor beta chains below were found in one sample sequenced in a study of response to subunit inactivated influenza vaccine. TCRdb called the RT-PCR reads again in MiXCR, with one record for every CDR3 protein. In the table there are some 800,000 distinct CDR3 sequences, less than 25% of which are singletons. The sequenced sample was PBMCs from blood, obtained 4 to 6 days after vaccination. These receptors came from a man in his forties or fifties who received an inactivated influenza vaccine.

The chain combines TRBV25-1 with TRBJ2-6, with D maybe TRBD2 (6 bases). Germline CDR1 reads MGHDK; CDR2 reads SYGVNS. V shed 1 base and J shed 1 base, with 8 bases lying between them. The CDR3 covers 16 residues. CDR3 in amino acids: CASSELAGSGANVLTF. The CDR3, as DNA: TGTGCCAGCAGTGAATTGGCGGGGTCTGGGGCCAACGTCCTGACTTTC.

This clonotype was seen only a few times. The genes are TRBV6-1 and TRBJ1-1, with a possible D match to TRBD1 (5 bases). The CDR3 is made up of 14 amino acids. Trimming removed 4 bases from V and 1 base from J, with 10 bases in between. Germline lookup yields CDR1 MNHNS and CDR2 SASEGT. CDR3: CASSGRDGNTEAFF. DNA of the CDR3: TGTGCCAGCAGTGGAAGGGACGGGAACACTGAAGCTTTCTTT.

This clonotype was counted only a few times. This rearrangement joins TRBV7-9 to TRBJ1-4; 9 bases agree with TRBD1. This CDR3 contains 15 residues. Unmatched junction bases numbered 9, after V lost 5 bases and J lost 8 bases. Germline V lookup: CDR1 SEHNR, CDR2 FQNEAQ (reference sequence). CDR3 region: CASSPTTGGVEKLFF. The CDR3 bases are TGTGCCAGCAGCCCTACTACAGGGGGCGTAGAAAAACTGTTTTTT.

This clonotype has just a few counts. The CDR3 spells CASSETGLMSGELFF. In nucleotides, the CDR3 is TGTGCCAGCAGCGAGACAGGCCTCATGTCCGGGGAGCTGTTTTTT. V gene TRBV9 combines with J gene TRBJ2-2, with D maybe TRBD1 (6 bases). Germline-derived CDR1 and CDR2 are SGDLS and YYNGEE. CDR3 size: 15 residues. Trimming removed 3 bases at V and 6 bases at J, with 15 bases between.

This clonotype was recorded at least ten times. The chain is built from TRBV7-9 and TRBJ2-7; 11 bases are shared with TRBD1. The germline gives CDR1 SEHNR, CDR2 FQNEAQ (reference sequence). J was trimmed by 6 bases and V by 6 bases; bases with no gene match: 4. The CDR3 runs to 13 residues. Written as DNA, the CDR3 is TGTGCCAGCAGTCTAGGGACAGGGGGCGAGCAGTACTTC. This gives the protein CASSLGTGGEQYF. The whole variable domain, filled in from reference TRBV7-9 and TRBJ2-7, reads DTGVSQNPRHKITKRGQNVTFRCDPISEHNRLYWYRQTLGQGPEFLTYFQNEAQLEKSRLLSDRFSAERPKGSFSTLEIQRTEQGDSAMYLCASSLGTGGEQYFGPGTRLTVT.

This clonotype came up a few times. CDR3 nucleotide sequence: TGTGCTAGTGGTTTCGGACAGGGCGCTGGAGCTTTCTTT. It encodes CASGFGQGAGAFF. The V call is TRBV12-5, the J call TRBJ1-1; TRBD1 aligns across 8 bases. The CDR3 has 13 residues. Germline-derived CDR1 and CDR2 are LGHNT and FRNRAP. V shed 3 bases, J shed 10 bases, and the junction held 7 bases outside the gene matches.

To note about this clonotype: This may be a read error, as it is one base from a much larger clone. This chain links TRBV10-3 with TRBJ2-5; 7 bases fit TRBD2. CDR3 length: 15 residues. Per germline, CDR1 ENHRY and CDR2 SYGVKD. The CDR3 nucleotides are TGTGCCGTCAGGAGTGCCACGGGACTAAGGGAGACCCAGTACTTC. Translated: CAVRSATGLRETQYF.

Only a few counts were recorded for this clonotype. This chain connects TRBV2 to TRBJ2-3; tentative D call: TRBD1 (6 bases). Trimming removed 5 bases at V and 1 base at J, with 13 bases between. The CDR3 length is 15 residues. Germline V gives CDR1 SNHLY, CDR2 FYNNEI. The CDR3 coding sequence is TGTGCCAGCAGTAGGGCAGGGGAGCGCACAGATACGCAGTATTTT. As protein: CASSRAGERTDTQYF.

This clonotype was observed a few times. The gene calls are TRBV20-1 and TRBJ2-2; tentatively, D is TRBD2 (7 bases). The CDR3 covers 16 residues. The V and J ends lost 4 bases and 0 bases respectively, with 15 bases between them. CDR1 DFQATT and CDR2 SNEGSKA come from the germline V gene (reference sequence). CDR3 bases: TGCAGTGCTAAAAGGGGGGGTCGGGCGAACACCGGGGAGCTGTTTTTT. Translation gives CSAKRGGRANTGELFF.

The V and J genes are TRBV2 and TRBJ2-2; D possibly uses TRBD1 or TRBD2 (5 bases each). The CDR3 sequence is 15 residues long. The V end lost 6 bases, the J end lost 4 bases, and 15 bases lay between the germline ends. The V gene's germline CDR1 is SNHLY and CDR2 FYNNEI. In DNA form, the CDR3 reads TGTGCCAGCAGGAATGGGGGAACGAGCACCGGGGAGCTGTTTTTT. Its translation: CASRNGGTSTGELFF.

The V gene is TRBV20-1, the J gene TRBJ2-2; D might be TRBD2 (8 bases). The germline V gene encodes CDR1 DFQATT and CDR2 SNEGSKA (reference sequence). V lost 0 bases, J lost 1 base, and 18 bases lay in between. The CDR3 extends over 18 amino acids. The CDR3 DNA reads TGCAGTGCTAGAGATCGGGGGGGGCGGACAGGGAACACCGGGGAGCTGTTTTTT. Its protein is CSARDRGGRTGNTGELFF.

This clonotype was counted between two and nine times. The CDR3: CASSRGLIYEQYF. DNA of the CDR3: TGTGCCAGCAGCCGAGGCCTGATCTACGAGCAGTACTTC. J is TRBJ2-7 and V is TRBV7-2; no reliable D call. Germline values: CDR1 SGHTA, CDR2 FQGNSA. V lost 5 bases, J lost 3 bases, and 11 bases lay in between. CDR3 length: 13 residues.

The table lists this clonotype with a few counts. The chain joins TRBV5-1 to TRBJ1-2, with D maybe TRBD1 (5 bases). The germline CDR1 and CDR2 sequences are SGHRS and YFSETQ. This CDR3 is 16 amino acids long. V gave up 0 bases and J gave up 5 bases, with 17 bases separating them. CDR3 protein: CASSLAMGGSGYGYTF. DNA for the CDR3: TGCGCCAGCAGCTTGGCAATGGGGGGTTCGGGATATGGCTACACCTTC.

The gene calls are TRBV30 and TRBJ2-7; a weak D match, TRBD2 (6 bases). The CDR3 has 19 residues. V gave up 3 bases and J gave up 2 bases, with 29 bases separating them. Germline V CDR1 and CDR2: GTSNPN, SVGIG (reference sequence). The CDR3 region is CAWRVEFPPAGRLTYEQYF. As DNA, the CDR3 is TGTGCCTGGAGGGTGGAGTTTCCCCCGGCGGGAAGGCTAACCTACGAGCAGTACTTC.